Here is one T cell receptor (beta chain) with its context. The PCR ran on 60 Vbeta and 13 Jbeta primers. Method: immunoSEQ multiplex PCR; TCRdb's copy keeps in-frame clones and lacks some. Altogether 90,000 to 140,000 clones are present, nearly 85% being singletons, with the ten largest covering 5% to 6.5%. The sample comes from a study of cytomegalovirus exposure and HLA in healthy donors. Germline CDR1 WSHSY, CDR2 SAAADI. Trimming removed 4 bases from V and 7 bases from J, with 11 bases in between. This CDR3 region has 13 residues. This TCR derives from a man younger than 35 in good health and CMV-seronegative. The source material was PBMCs. This sequence joins TRBV10-2 and TRBJ1-5, with no clear D. The CDR3 sequence: CASSGIEGQPQHF. The CDR3 bases are TGCGCCAGCAGTGGAATTGAGGGCCAGCCCCAGCATTTT.